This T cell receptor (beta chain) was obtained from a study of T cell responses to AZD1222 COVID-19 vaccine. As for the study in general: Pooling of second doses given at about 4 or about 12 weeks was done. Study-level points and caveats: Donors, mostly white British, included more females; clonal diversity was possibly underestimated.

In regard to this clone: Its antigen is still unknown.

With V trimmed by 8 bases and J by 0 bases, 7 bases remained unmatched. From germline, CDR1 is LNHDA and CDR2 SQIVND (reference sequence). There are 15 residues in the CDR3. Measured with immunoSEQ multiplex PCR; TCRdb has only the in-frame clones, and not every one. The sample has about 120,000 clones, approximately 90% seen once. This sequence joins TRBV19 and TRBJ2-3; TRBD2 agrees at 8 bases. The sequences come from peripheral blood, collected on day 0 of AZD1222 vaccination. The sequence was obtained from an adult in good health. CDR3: CASATLAGSTDTQYF. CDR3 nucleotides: TGTGCCAGTGCTACTTTAGCGGGGAGCACAGATACGCAGTATTTT.